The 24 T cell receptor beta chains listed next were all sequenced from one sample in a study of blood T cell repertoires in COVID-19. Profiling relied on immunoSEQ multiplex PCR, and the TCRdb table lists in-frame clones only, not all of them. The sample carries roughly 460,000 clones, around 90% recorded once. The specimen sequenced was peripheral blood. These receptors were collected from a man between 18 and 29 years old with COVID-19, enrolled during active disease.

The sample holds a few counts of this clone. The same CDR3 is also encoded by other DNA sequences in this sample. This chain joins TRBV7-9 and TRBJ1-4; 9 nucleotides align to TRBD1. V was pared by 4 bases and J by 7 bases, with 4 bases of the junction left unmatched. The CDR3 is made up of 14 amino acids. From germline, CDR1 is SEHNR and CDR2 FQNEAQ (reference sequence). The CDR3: CASSSDRGAEKLFF. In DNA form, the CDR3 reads TGTGCCAGCAGCTCCGACAGGGGGGCTGAAAAACTGTTTTTT. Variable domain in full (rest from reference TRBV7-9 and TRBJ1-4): DTGVSQNPRHKITKRGQNVTFRCDPISEHNRLYWYRQTLGQGPEFLTYFQNEAQLEKSRLLSDRFSAERPKGSFSTLEIQRTEQGDSAMYLCASSSDRGAEKLFFGSGTQLSVL.

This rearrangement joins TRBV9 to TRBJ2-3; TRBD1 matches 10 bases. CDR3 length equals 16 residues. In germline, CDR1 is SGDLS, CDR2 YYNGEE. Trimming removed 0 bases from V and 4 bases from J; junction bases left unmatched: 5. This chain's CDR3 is CASSVALGTGADTQYF. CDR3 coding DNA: TGTGCCAGCAGCGTAGCCTTAGGGACAGGGGCAGATACGCAGTATTTT. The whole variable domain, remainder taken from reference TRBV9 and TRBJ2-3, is DSGVTQTPKHLITATGQRVTLRCSPRSGDLSVYWYQQSLDQGLQFLIQYYNGEERAKGNILERFSAQQFPDLHSELNLSSLELGDSALYFCASSVALGTGADTQYFGPGTRLTVL.

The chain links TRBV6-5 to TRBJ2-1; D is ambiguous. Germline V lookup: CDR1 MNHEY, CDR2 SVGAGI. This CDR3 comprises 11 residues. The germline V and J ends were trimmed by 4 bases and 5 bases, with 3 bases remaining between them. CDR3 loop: CASSSNNEQFF. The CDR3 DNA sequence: TGTGCCAGCAGTTCCAACAATGAGCAGTTCTTC.

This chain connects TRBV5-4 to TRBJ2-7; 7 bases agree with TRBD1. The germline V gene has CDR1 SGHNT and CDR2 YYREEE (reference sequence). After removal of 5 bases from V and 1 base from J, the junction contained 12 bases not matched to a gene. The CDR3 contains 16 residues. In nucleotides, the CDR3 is TGTGCCAGCAGTCGCCCCCACAGGGGCGGATCCTACGAGCAGTACTTC. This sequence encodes CASSRPHRGGSYEQYF.

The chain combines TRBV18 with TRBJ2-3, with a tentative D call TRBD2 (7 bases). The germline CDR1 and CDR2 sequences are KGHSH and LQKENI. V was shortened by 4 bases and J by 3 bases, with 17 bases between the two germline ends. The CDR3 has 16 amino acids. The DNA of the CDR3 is TGTGCCAGCTCACGCCAAACGGGGGGCGGGACAGATACGCAGTATTTT. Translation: CASSRQTGGGTDTQYF.

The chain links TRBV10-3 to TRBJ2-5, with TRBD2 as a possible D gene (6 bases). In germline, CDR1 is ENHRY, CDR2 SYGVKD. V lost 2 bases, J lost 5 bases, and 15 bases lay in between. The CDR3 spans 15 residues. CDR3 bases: TGTGCCATCAGTGAGGCCCTAGGTGGGGGGGAGACCCAGTACTTC. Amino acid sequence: CAISEALGGGETQYF.

The CDR3 loop is CASSRTGNYGYTF. The DNA of the CDR3 is TGTGCCAGCAGCCGGACAGGGAACTATGGCTACACCTTC. This chain joins TRBV13 and TRBJ1-2; 8 bases agree with TRBD1. CDR1 PRHDT and CDR2 FYEKMQ come from the germline V gene (reference sequence). The CDR3 loop spans 13 amino acids. The junction had 1 base not matched to a gene; V was cut back by 5 bases and J by 2 bases. Full variable domain (rest looked up from reference TRBV13 and TRBJ1-2): AAGVIQSPRHLIKEKRETATLKCYPIPRHDTVYWYQQGPGQDPQFLISFYEKMQSDKGSIPDRFSAQQFSDYHSELNMSSLELGDSALYFCASSRTGNYGYTFGSGTRLTVV.

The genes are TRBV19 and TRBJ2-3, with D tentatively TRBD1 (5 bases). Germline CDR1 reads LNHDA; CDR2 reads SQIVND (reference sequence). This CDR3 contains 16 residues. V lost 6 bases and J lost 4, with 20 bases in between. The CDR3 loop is CASSHFGDRGADTQYF. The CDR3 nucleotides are TGTGCCAGTAGCCACTTTGGGGATAGGGGCGCAGATACGCAGTATTTT.

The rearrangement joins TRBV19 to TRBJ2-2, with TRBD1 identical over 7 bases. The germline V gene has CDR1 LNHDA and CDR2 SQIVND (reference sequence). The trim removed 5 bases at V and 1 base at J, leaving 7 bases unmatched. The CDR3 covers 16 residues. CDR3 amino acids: CASSLDRVENTGELFF. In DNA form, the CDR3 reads TGTGCCAGTAGTCTTGACAGGGTTGAGAACACCGGGGAGCTGTTTTTT.

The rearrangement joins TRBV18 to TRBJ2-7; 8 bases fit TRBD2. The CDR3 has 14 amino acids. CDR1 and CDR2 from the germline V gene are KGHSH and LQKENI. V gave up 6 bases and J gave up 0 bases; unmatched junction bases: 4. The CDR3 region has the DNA TGTGCCAGCTCCGGGGGGGGGCGCTCCTACGAGCAGTACTTC. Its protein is CASSGGGRSYEQYF.

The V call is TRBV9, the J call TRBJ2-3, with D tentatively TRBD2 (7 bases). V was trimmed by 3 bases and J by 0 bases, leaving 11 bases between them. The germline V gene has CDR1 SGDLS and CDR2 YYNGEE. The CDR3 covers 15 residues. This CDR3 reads CASSAWGGSTDTQYF. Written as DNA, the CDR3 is TGTGCCAGCAGCGCCTGGGGGGGCAGCACAGATACGCAGTATTTT.

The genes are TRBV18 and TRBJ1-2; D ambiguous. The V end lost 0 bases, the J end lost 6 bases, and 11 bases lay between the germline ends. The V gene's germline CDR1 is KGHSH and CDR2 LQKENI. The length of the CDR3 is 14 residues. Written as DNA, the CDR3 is TGTGCCAGCTCACCACCGGTCCGGGGAAATGGCTACACCTTC. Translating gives CASSPPVRGNGYTF. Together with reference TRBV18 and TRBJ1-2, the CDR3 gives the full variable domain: NAGVMQNPRHLVRRRGQEARLRCSPMKGHSHVYWYRQLPEEGLKFMVYLQKENIIDESGMPKERFSAEFPKEGPSILRIQQVVRGDSAAYFCASSPPVRGNGYTFGSGTRLTVV.

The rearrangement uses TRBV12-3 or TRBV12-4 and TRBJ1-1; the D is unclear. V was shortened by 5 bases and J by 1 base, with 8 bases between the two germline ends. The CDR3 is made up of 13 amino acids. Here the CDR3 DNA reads TGTGCCAGCAGTCCGGGAACGAACACTGAAGCTTTCTTT. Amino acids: CASSPGTNTEAFF.

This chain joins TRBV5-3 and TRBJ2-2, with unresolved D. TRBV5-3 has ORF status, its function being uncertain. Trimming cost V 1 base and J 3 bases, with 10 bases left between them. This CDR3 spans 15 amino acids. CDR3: CARSLLRVDTGELFF. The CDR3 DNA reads TGTGCCAGAAGCTTGCTGAGAGTGGACACCGGGGAGCTGTTTTTT.

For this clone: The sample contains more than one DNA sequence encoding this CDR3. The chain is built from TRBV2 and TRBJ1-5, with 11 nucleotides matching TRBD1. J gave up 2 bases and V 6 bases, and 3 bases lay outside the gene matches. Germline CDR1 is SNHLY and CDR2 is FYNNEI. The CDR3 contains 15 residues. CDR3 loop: CASRGTGGGNQPQHF. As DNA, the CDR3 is TGTGCCAGCAGAGGGACAGGGGGAGGCAATCAGCCCCAGCATTTT.

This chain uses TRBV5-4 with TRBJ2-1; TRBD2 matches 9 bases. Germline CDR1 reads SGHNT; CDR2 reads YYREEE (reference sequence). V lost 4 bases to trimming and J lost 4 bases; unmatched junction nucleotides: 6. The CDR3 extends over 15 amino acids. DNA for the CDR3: TGTGCCAGCAGCCGCCTAGCGGGGATTTACAATGAGCAGTTCTTC. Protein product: CASSRLAGIYNEQFF.

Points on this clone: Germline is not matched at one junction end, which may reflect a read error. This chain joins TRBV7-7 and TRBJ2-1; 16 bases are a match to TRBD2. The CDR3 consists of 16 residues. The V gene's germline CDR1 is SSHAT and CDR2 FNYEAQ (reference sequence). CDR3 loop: CASSPGLAGGPFKQFF. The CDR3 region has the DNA TGTGCTAGCAGCCCGGGACTAGCGGGAGGGCCTTTTAAGCAGTTCTTC.

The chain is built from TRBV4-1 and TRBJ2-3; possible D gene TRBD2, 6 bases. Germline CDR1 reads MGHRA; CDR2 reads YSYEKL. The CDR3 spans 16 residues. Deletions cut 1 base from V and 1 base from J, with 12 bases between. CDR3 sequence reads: CASSQGLGLRTDTQYF. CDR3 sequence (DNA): TGCGCCAGCAGCCAAGGTTTGGGACTCCGCACAGATACGCAGTATTTT.

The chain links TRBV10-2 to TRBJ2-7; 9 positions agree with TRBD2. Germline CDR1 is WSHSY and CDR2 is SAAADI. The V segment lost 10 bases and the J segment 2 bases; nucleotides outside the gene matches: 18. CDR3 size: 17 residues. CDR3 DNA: TGCGCCACCCAGGGGTTCTCTGCGCGGGAGGGCCCCTACGAGCAGTACTTC. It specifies CATQGFSAREGPYEQYF.

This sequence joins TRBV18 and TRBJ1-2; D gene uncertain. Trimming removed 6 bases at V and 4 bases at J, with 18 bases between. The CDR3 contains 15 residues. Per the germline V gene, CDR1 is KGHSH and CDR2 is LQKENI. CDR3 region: CASSPPSGEGYGYTF. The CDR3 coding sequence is TGTGCCAGCTCCCCTCCCTCCGGGGAGGGCTATGGCTACACCTTC. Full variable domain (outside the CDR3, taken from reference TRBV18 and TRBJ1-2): NAGVMQNPRHLVRRRGQEARLRCSPMKGHSHVYWYRQLPEEGLKFMVYLQKENIIDESGMPKERFSAEFPKEGPSILRIQQVVRGDSAAYFCASSPPSGEGYGYTFGSGTRLTVV.

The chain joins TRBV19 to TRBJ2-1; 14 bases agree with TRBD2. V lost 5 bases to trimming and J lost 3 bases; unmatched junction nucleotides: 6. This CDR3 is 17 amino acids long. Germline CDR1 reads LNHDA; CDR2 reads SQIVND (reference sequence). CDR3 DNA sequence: TGTGCCAGTAGTGCCTGGACTAGCGGGAGGCTCTACAATGAGCAGTTCTTC. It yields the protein CASSAWTSGRLYNEQFF.

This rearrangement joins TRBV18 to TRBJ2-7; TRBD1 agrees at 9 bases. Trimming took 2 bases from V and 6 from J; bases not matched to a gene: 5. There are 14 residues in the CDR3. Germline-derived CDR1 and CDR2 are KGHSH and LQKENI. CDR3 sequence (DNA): TGTGCCAGCTCACCAGGGACAGGGCGCGTCGAGCAGTACTTC. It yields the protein CASSPGTGRVEQYF.

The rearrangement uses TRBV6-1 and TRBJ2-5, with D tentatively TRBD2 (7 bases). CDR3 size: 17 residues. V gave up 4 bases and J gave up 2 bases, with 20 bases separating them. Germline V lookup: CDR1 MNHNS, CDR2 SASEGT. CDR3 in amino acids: CASSARPQGGRQETQYF. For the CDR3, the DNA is TGTGCCAGCAGTGCCCGCCCACAGGGAGGGAGACAAGAGACCCAGTACTTC.

CDR3: CASSPGQGISYNEQFF. The CDR3, as DNA: TGTGCCAGCAGCCCCGGACAGGGGATTTCCTACAATGAGCAGTTCTTC. The chain uses TRBV9 and TRBJ2-1, with 9 bases identical to TRBD1. Germline lookup yields CDR1 SGDLS and CDR2 YYNGEE. With V trimmed by 4 bases and J by 1 base, 6 bases remained unmatched. The CDR3 extends over 16 amino acids.